The entry that follows covers one T cell receptor beta chain sequence. The target antigen is unknown. Donors sampled were nominally healthy, though unrecorded immune exposures were likely. The source of the sample is a study of cytomegalovirus exposure and HLA in healthy donors. About the study: Earlier work reported around 110 million unique TCR beta sequences from approximately 180 million T cells. Study results and caveats: Some TCR beta chains (164 of them) were listed as cytomegalovirus-associated.

The V and J ends lost 1 base and 1 base, in that order; junction bases with no gene match: 6. This CDR3 is 16 amino acids long. Germline V CDR1 and CDR2: SGHTA, FQGNSA. With 60 Vbeta and 13 Jbeta primers, the PCR was carried out. In the authors' workflow: Later, 75 million to 100 million unique TCR beta chains were counted in an analysis, and about 12 million of them were shared. TCRdb's table, derived via immunoSEQ multiplex PCR, lists solely in-frame clones and lacks some. V, J and clone size were drawn from that table, and D and trimming were deduced from the DNA. The sample has some 180,000 clones, 75% to 80% seen once; the top ten hold approximately 2.6%.

This clonotype was sampled from a female donor in good health and CMV-seronegative. The rearrangement uses TRBV7-2 and TRBJ2-7, with 8 bases identical to TRBD1. Sequenced sample: PBMCs. Here the CDR3 DNA reads TGTGCCAGCAGCTTAGGGATCCGGGACAGGTCCTACGAGCAGTACTTC. Amino acid sequence: CASSLGIRDRSYEQYF.